The 29 T cell receptor beta chains given below trace back to one sample, sequenced in a study of long-term antiretroviral therapy in people with HIV. Assay version v3.0 of immunoSEQ was used, and it was run at survey level. Clones were sequenced by immunoSEQ multiplex PCR, and TCRdb holds only the in-frame ones, with some missing. The profile covers about 24,000 clones, with around 84% appearing a single time and approximately 5.7% taken by the ten largest. The material was unsorted PBMCs, obtained 4.4 years after starting antiretroviral therapy. These receptors all come from a man aged 25 to 40 with HIV.

This clone showed up just a few times. The genes are TRBV4-1 and TRBJ2-7; D is ambiguous. CDR3 length equals 15 residues. CDR1 MGHRA and CDR2 YSYEKL come from the germline V gene. The ends were cut back, 2 bases at V and 0 bases at J, with 11 bases in the middle. The DNA for the CDR3 is TGCGCCAGCAGCCAACTAGGAAGTACCTCCTACGAGCAGTACTTC. It specifies CASSQLGSTSYEQYF.

This clone was found a few times. The chain has TRBV2 and TRBJ2-7; tentatively, D is TRBD1 (6 bases). The V end was cut by 9 bases, the J end by 1 base, with 16 bases between. Per germline, CDR1 SNHLY and CDR2 FYNNEI. The CDR3 runs 14 residues. Written as DNA, the CDR3 is TGTGCCAGTTCCTCCGGGACACCTTCCTACGAGCAGTACTTC. Translating it yields CASSSGTPSYEQYF.

The chain has TRBV27 and TRBJ2-2, with D possibly called TRBD1 or TRBD2 (7 bases each). Germline-derived CDR1 and CDR2 are MNHEY and SMNVEV (reference sequence). There are 16 residues in the CDR3. V lost 9 bases to trimming and J lost 0 bases, with 17 bases between them. The CDR3 sequence is CASSLGGTANTGELFF. The CDR3 nucleotides are TGTGCCAGTAGCCTGGGGGGGACAGCGAACACCGGGGAGCTGTTTTTT.

The chain is built from TRBV28 and TRBJ2-1, with 7 positions matching TRBD2. Germline CDR1 and CDR2: MDHEN and SYDVKM. The trim removed 6 bases at V and 5 bases at J, leaving 7 bases unmatched. The CDR3 is made up of 14 amino acids. CDR3 nucleotides: TGTGCCAGCAGCAGGGAGGGCTCTCACAATGAGCAGTTCTTC. Its protein product is CASSREGSHNEQFF.

The V call is TRBV19, the J call TRBJ1-5; possible D gene TRBD1, 5 bases. V gave up 6 bases and J gave up 7 bases, with 13 bases separating them. CDR1 and CDR2 (germline): LNHDA, SQIVND (reference sequence). CDR3 size: 13 residues. CDR3 coding DNA: TGTGCCAGTAGCCCGGGACTAGGACAGCCCCAGCATTTT. It specifies CASSPGLGQPQHF.

This chain uses TRBV2 with TRBJ2-7, with 13 bases fitting TRBD2. V lost 6 bases and J lost 3; bases outside the gene matches: 11. CDR3 length equals 17 residues. Germline CDR1 and CDR2: SNHLY and FYNNEI. CDR3 sequence reads: CASRTSGGNRPLYEQYF. The CDR3 DNA reads as TGTGCCAGCAGGACTAGCGGGGGGAACCGACCCCTCTACGAGCAGTACTTC.

The chain combines TRBV7-9 with TRBJ1-1; D is undetermined. The germline V gene encodes CDR1 SEHNR and CDR2 FQNEAQ (reference sequence). The CDR3 runs to 15 residues. V was pared by 1 base and J by 3 bases, with 12 bases between. The CDR3 is CASSLVGLVDTEAFF. CDR3 DNA sequence: TGTGCCAGCAGCTTAGTGGGTCTCGTGGACACTGAAGCTTTCTTT.

The chain carries TRBV19 and TRBJ1-1, with D possibly being TRBD1 (5 bases). This CDR3 region has 13 residues. V lost 1 base to trimming and J lost 6 bases, with 9 bases between them. The germline V gene has CDR1 LNHDA and CDR2 SQIVND (reference sequence). The CDR3 coding sequence is TGTGCCAGTAGTATAGGGGGCTTCTCTGAAGCTTTCTTT. It translates to CASSIGGFSEAFF.

This rearrangement joins TRBV5-4 to TRBJ2-3; 7 bases align to TRBD1. The J segment lost 1 base and the V segment lost 5 bases, leaving 4 bases of the junction unmatched. CDR3 size: 14 residues. Looked up from germline, CDR1 is SGHNT and CDR2 is YYREEE (reference sequence). The CDR3 loop reads CASSSTGGTDTQYF. Written as DNA, the CDR3 is TGTGCCAGCAGTTCCACAGGGGGCACAGATACGCAGTATTTT.

The V and J genes are TRBV13 and TRBJ2-7, with D hard to call. Trimming cost V 6 bases and J 3 bases, with 12 bases left between them. The CDR3 is 13 amino acids. CDR1 is PRHDT and CDR2 is FYEKMQ in the germline V gene (reference sequence). CDR3 loop: CASRSSASYEQYF. Here the CDR3 DNA reads TGTGCCAGCAGATCCAGCGCGAGCTACGAGCAGTACTTC.

The chain couples TRBV11-2 to TRBJ1-4; D uncertain. Trimming removed 2 bases at V and 8 bases at J, with 21 bases between. The germline V gene has CDR1 SGHAT and CDR2 FQNNGV. This CDR3 region has 17 residues. Here the CDR3 DNA reads TGTGCCAGCAGCTTATTAGGGTTGGGCAGCTTAAGGGAAAAACTGTTTTTT. Translation gives CASSLLGLGSLREKLFF.

This clone was seen more than once but under ten times. The chain employs TRBV28 and TRBJ1-2; D unclear. Deletions cut 3 bases from V and 8 bases from J, with 7 bases between. The CDR3 has 11 amino acids. Germline CDR1 is MDHEN and CDR2 is SYDVKM. DNA of the CDR3: TGTGCCAGCAGTTTCATCGGGGGCTACACCTTC. This sequence encodes CASSFIGGYTF.

The rearrangement uses TRBV5-8 and TRBJ2-5; D gene unclear. Trimming removed 3 bases from V and 2 bases from J, with 2 bases in between. The CDR3 consists of 11 residues. The germline V gene encodes CDR1 SGHTS and CDR2 YDEGEE. The CDR3 DNA reads TGTGCCAGCAGCTCTCAAGAGACCCAGTACTTC. Amino acid sequence: CASSSQETQYF.

The chain combines TRBV15 with TRBJ2-1, with TRBD2 matching 14 bases. The CDR3 loop spans 21 amino acids. Germline V gene data show CDR1 as LNHNV and CDR2 as YYDKDF (reference sequence). V lost 5 bases and J lost 2; bases outside the gene matches: 17. CDR3 loop: CATSFRGGTSGRVGPYNEQFF. The CDR3 DNA follows: TGTGCCACCAGCTTCCGTGGTGGGACTAGCGGGAGAGTGGGGCCCTACAATGAGCAGTTCTTC.

V usage is TRBV27 and J usage is TRBJ2-7, with TRBD2 matching 10 bases. V lost 5 bases, J lost 6 bases, and 7 bases stayed unmatched. CDR1 is MNHEY, CDR2 SMNVEV, per germline (reference sequence). This CDR3 contains 14 residues. The DNA of the CDR3 is TGTGCCAGCAGTCACCTAGCGGGAGTCCCCGAGCAGTACTTC. Translated: CASSHLAGVPEQYF.

V gene TRBV7-9 combines with J gene TRBJ2-7; 7 bases align to TRBD2. The J segment lost 2 bases and the V segment lost 5 bases, leaving 12 bases of the junction unmatched. Germline lookup yields CDR1 SEHNR and CDR2 FQNEAQ (reference sequence). The CDR3 spans 16 residues. This chain's CDR3 is CASSPPVSGPTYEQYF. In DNA, the CDR3 is TGTGCCAGCAGCCCTCCTGTTAGCGGGCCGACCTACGAGCAGTACTTC. Together with reference TRBV7-9 and TRBJ2-7, the CDR3 gives the full variable domain: DTGVSQNPRHKITKRGQNVTFRCDPISEHNRLYWYRQTLGQGPEFLTYFQNEAQLEKSRLLSDRFSAERPKGSFSTLEIQRTEQGDSAMYLCASSPPVSGPTYEQYFGPGTRLTVT.

This chain uses TRBV25-1 with TRBJ1-5, with 7 bases aligning to TRBD1. The J segment lost 7 bases and the V segment lost 4 bases, leaving 7 bases of the junction unmatched. The CDR3 contains 14 residues. Per the germline V gene, CDR1 is MGHDK and CDR2 is SYGVNS. CDR3 nucleotides: TGTGCCAGCAGTGTAGGGGGCGCAGGACAGCCCCAGCATTTT. Translation gives CASSVGGAGQPQHF. The whole variable domain, remainder taken from reference TRBV25-1 and TRBJ1-5, is EADIYQTPRYLVIGTGKKITLECSQTMGHDKMYWYQQDPGMELHLIHYSYGVNSTEKGDLSSESTVSRIRTEHFPLTLESARPSHTSQYLCASSVGGAGQPQHFGDGTRLSIL.

This clone was picked up a small number of times. This chain joins TRBV27 and TRBJ1-5; possibly TRBD1 for D (6 bases). Looked up from germline, CDR1 is MNHEY and CDR2 is SMNVEV (reference sequence). The CDR3 length is 15 residues. The V end lost 4 bases, the J end lost 7 bases, and 17 bases lay between the germline ends. In nucleotides, the CDR3 is TGTGCCAGCAGTTCGGCTCCCACGGGGGGCCAGCCCCAGCATTTT. Amino acids: CASSSAPTGGQPQHF.

The gene calls are TRBV12-2 and TRBJ2-7; TRBD1 reflects the table's D call only, with no check against the DNA. TRBV12-2 counts as a pseudogene. The CDR3 has 16 amino acids. The CDR3: CASRTIDRERVYEQYF. DNA of the CDR3: TGTGCAAGTCGCACTATTGACAGGGAAAGGGTCTACGAGCAGTACTTC.

The chain carries TRBV28 and TRBJ1-3, with TRBD1 as a possible D gene (5 bases). V was clipped by 3 bases and J by 4 bases, with 16 bases between them. The CDR3 length is 16 residues. Germline loops: CDR1 MDHEN, CDR2 SYDVKM. The CDR3 DNA reads as TGTGCCAGCAGTTTTCCCCGACTGGGGCTAGGAAACACCATATATTTT. This gives the protein CASSFPRLGLGNTIYF.

This sequence joins TRBV5-4 and TRBJ2-7; 8 nucleotides match TRBD1. This CDR3 is built from 15 residues. J gave up 5 bases and V 0 bases, and 7 bases lay outside the gene matches. Per the germline V gene, CDR1 is SGHNT and CDR2 is YYREEE (reference sequence). In nucleotides, the CDR3 is TGTGCCAGCAGCTTGGCCCGGACAGGGTCCCACGAGCAGTACTTC. Translated: CASSLARTGSHEQYF.

V usage is TRBV19 and J usage is TRBJ1-2, with D maybe TRBD1 (5 bases). Germline V lookup: CDR1 LNHDA, CDR2 SQIVND (reference sequence). This CDR3 contains 14 residues. Trimming stripped 5 bases from V and 4 bases from J, with 14 bases between. This CDR3 is CASSRPGLPYGYTF. In DNA form, the CDR3 reads TGTGCCAGTAGTCGCCCGGGACTGCCCTATGGCTACACCTTC.

V usage is TRBV9 and J usage is TRBJ2-6; D is possibly TRBD2 (5 bases). CDR3 size: 15 residues. Germline V lookup: CDR1 SGDLS, CDR2 YYNGEE. V lost 4 bases and J lost 2, with 10 bases in between. The CDR3 spells CASSSRTAGANVLTF. The CDR3, as DNA: TGTGCCAGCAGCTCGAGGACTGCTGGGGCCAACGTCCTGACTTTC.

The chain has TRBV9 and TRBJ2-7, with 9 nucleotides matching TRBD1. Trimming removed 2 bases from V and 2 bases from J; junction bases left unmatched: 2. In germline, CDR1 is SGDLS, CDR2 YYNGEE. The CDR3 runs 14 residues. This CDR3 is CASSVRDRAYEQYF. In DNA form, the CDR3 reads TGTGCCAGCAGCGTCCGGGACAGGGCCTACGAGCAGTACTTC.

This sequence joins TRBV18 and TRBJ1-1; the D gene is possibly TRBD1 (6 bases). The CDR3 extends over 15 amino acids. The germline V gene encodes CDR1 KGHSH and CDR2 LQKENI. Trimming pared 0 bases from V and 5 bases from J, leaving 13 bases between. Here the CDR3 DNA reads TGTGCCAGCTCACCACCTATACAGGGAGAGACTGAAGCTTTCTTT. Protein sequence: CASSPPIQGETEAFF. Looking up the rest from reference TRBV18 and TRBJ1-1 gives the full variable domain: NAGVMQNPRHLVRRRGQEARLRCSPMKGHSHVYWYRQLPEEGLKFMVYLQKENIIDESGMPKERFSAEFPKEGPSILRIQQVVRGDSAAYFCASSPPIQGETEAFFGQGTRLTVV.

This sequence joins TRBV9 and TRBJ2-1, with 8 bases matching TRBD2. The CDR3 has 18 residues. The germline V gene has CDR1 SGDLS and CDR2 YYNGEE. The V segment lost 2 bases and the J segment 4 bases; nucleotides outside the gene matches: 14. CDR3 sequence: CASSVPERAGERYNEQFF. The CDR3 bases are TGTGCCAGCAGCGTCCCGGAGCGAGCGGGAGAGAGGTACAATGAGCAGTTCTTC.

The chain recombines TRBV9 with TRBJ1-2, with D tentatively TRBD1 (5 bases). In germline, CDR1 is SGDLS, CDR2 YYNGEE. Trimming shortened V by 0 bases and J by 8 bases, and 14 bases separated the two germline ends. CDR3 length equals 14 residues. The CDR3 reads CASSVDGHNVGYTF. The CDR3 DNA reads TGTGCCAGCAGCGTAGATGGACATAACGTCGGCTACACCTTC.

The chain couples TRBV2 to TRBJ1-1, with D perhaps TRBD1 (6 bases). In germline, CDR1 is SNHLY, CDR2 FYNNEI. Deletions cut 8 bases from V and 3 bases from J, with 16 bases between. This CDR3 is built from 14 residues. The CDR3 DNA reads TGTGCCAGCTCTCTGAAGGGGGTGGACACTGAAGCTTTCTTT. Residues: CASSLKGVDTEAFF.

V gene TRBV5-1 combines with J gene TRBJ2-1, with D perhaps matching TRBD1 or TRBD2 (5 bases each). Trimming pared 0 bases from V and 7 bases from J, leaving 20 bases between. This CDR3 has 17 residues. Germline-derived CDR1 and CDR2 are SGHRS and YFSETQ. In DNA, the CDR3 is TGCGCCAGCAGCTTGGTTGGAGTGGTTTCCTGGGGGAATGAGCAGTTCTTC. It encodes CASSLVGVVSWGNEQFF.